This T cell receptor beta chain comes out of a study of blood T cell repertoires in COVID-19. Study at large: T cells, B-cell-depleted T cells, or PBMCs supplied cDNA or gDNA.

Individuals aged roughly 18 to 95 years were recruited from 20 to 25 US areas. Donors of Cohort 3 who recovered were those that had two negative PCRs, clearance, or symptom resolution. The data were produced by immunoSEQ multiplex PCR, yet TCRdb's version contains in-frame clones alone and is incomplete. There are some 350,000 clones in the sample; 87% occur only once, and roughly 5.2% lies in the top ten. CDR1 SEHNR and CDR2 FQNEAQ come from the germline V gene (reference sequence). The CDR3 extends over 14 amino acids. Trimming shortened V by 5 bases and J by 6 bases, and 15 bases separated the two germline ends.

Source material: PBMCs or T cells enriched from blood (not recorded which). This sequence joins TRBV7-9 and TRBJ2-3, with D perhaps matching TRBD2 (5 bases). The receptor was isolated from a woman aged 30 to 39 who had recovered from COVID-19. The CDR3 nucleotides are TGTGCCAGCAGCCCTCGCGGAGGTGGGGATACGCAGTATTTT. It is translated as CASSPRGGGDTQYF.